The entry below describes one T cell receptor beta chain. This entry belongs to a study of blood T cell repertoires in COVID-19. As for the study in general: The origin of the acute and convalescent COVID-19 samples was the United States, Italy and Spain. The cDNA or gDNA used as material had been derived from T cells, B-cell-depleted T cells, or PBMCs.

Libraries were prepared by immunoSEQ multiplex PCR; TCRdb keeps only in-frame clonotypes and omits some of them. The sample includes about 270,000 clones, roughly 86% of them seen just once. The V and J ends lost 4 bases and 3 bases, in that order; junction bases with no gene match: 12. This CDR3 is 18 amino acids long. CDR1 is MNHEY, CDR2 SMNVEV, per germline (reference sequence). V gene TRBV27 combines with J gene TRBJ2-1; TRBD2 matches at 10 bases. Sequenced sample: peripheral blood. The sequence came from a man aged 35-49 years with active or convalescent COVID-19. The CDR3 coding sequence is TGTGCCAGCAGTTCAGGACTAGCGGCAGACCCGGGCTACAATGAGCAGTTCTTC. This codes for CASSSGLAADPGYNEQFF.